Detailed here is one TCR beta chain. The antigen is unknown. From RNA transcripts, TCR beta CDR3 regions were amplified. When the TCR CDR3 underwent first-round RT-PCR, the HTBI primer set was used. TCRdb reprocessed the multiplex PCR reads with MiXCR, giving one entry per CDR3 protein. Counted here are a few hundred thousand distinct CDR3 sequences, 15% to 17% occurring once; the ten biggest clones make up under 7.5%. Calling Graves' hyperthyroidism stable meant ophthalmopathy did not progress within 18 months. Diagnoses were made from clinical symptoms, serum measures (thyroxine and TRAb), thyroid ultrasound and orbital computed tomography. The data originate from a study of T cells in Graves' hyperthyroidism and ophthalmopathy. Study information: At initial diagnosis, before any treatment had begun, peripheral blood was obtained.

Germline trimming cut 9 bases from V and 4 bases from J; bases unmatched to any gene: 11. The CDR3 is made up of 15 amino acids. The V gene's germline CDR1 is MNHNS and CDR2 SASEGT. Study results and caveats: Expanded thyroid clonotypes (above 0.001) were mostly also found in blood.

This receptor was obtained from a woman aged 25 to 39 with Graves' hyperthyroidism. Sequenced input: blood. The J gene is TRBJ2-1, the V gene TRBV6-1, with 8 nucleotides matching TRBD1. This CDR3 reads CASSLRDRLYNEQFF. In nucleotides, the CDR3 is TGTGCCAGTAGCTTGCGGGACAGGCTGTACAATGAGCAGTTCTTC.